The TCR beta chain under discussion was sequenced for a study of cytotoxic CD8 clonotypes in ibrutinib-treated CLL. General study findings and limits: Public clonotypes, found uncommonly, either contracted or stayed stable on treatment.

Frozen PBMC stocks contributed roughly 2 micrograms of genomic DNA to the TCR beta libraries. The CDR3 extends over 14 amino acids. Germline loops: CDR1 MRHNA, CDR2 SNTAGT. V gave up 5 bases and J gave up 2 bases; unmatched junction bases: 3. The assay was immunoSEQ multiplex PCR, and TCRdb's table has in-frame clones only and misses some. The data hold approximately 48,000 clones, with around half observed a single time. A word on this clone: What it binds is not known.

J is TRBJ2-1 and V is TRBV6-4; 7 bases are shared with TRBD1. The TCR sequence derives from a human donor with chronic lymphocytic leukemia. The sequenced sample was PBMCs, obtained after 12 months of ibrutinib treatment. The CDR3 sequence is CASSYQGAYNEQFF. CDR3 nucleotides: TGTGCCAGCAGTTACCAGGGGGCCTACAATGAGCAGTTCTTC.